Listed below are T cell receptor beta chains from one sample, sequenced in a study of blood T cell repertoires in COVID-19. TCRdb's table, derived via immunoSEQ multiplex PCR, lists solely in-frame clones and lacks some. The sample yields 350,000 to 550,000 clones, approximately 90% seen once. The sample taken for sequencing was PBMCs or T cells enriched from blood (not recorded which). The receptor set was obtained from a man aged 25-45 years who had recovered from COVID-19. CDR3s include the opening cysteine and the closing phenylalanine or tryptophan. A D gene is named only where the DNA matches it firmly. Expanded clones get a size class; other rows say once, few or many, or leave the size out.

D gene | clone size | J gene | V gene | CDR3 protein | CDR3 DNA
- | - | TRBJ2-1 | TRBV5-1 | CASSLSQASSYNEQFF | TGCGCCAGCAGCTTGAGTCAGGCCAGCTCCTACAATGAGCAGTTCTTC
- | - | TRBJ2-7 | TRBV7-8 | CASSRNALQGVGEQYF | TGTGCCAGCAGCCGTAACGCCCTGCAGGGCGTTGGCGAGCAGTACTTC
TRBD2 | - | TRBJ2-1 | TRBV11-2 | CASSHPGGSEQFF | TGTGCCAGCAGCCATCCGGGGGGGAGTGAGCAGTTCTTC
TRBD1 | - | TRBJ2-5 | TRBV4-1 | CASSQSTGQGETQYF | TGCGCCAGCAGCCAAAGCACCGGACAGGGTGAGACCCAGTACTTC
- | - | TRBJ2-7 | TRBV4-1 | CASSFTQASYEQYF | TGCGCCAGCAGCTTCACACAGGCCAGCTACGAGCAGTACTTC
- | - | TRBJ1-1 | TRBV28 | CASRKTAPNTEAFF | TGTGCCAGCAGAAAAACAGCTCCGAACACTGAAGCTTTCTTT
- | - | TRBJ1-3 | TRBV2 | CGGSASGNTIYF | TGCGGGGGGTCCGCCTCTGGAAACACCATATATTTT
- | - | TRBJ2-5 | TRBV21-1 | CASSKKQGALYQETQYF | TGTGCCAGCAGCAAAAAACAGGGGGCACTCTACCAAGAGACCCAGTACTTC
TRBD1 | - | TRBJ1-2 | TRBV5-1 | CASSPGQGGYTF | TGCGCCAGCAGCCCGGGACAGGGAGGCTACACCTTC
TRBD1 | - | TRBJ1-2 | TRBV28 | CASSKTGVGYTF | TGTGCCAGCAGTAAGACAGGGGTCGGCTACACCTTC
- | - | TRBJ1-3 | TRBV10-3 | CAISEVAGNTIYF | TGTGCCATCTCTGAGGTAGCTGGAAACACCATATATTTT
TRBD2 | - | TRBJ2-1 | TRBV7-9 | CASSLALGLAGVNEQFF | TGTGCCAGCAGCTTAGCGCTGGGACTAGCGGGAGTCAATGAGCAGTTCTTC
TRBD1 | once | TRBJ1-5 | TRBV7-9 | CASSPGQGLQPQHF | TGTGCCAGCAGCCCAGGACAGGGGCTGCAGCCCCAGCATTTT
TRBD1 | - | TRBJ1-4 | TRBV19 | CASSITGGEEKLFF | TGTGCCAGTAGTATAACAGGGGGCGAAGAAAAACTGTTTTTT
TRBD1 | - | TRBJ1-1 | TRBV5-1 | CASSLADRELVNTEAFF | TGCGCCAGCAGCTTGGCCGACAGGGAGTTGGTGAACACTGAAGCTTTCTTT
- | - | TRBJ2-1 | TRBV19 | CASSTSSYNEQFF | TGTGCCAGTAGTACTAGCAGCTACAATGAGCAGTTCTTC
- | few | TRBJ1-4 | TRBV2 | CASSVGRGWGEKLFF | TGTGCCAGCAGTGTAGGCAGGGGTTGGGGCGAAAAACTGTTTTTT
TRBD2 | once | TRBJ2-2 | TRBV5-4 | CASSLIAGGPTGELFF | TGTGCCAGCAGCTTGATAGCGGGAGGGCCAACCGGGGAGCTGTTTTTT
TRBD1 | - | TRBJ2-1 | TRBV28 | CASSSPPGQAHNEQFF | TGTGCCAGCAGTTCCCCACCGGGACAGGCCCACAATGAGCAGTTCTTC
- | - | TRBJ2-5 | TRBV6-1 | CASSGTGLTQETQYF | TGTGCCAGCAGTGGAACTGGACTTACACAAGAGACCCAGTACTTC
- | - | TRBJ1-5 | TRBV19 | CASSPGGMSWAQHF | TGTGCCAGTAGTCCGGGGGGAATGTCATGGGCCCAGCATTTT
- | - | TRBJ1-4 | TRBV15 | CATSRWGEQGKLFF | TGTGCCACCAGCAGATGGGGTGAGCAGGGGAAACTGTTTTTT
TRBD2 | - | TRBJ2-2 | TRBV7-8 | CASRLLAGTTGELFF | TGTGCCAGCAGATTGCTAGCGGGGACCACCGGGGAGCTGTTTTTT
TRBD1 | - | TRBJ2-5 | TRBV14 | CASSQQGQEETQYF | TGTGCCAGCAGCCAACAGGGACAGGAAGAGACCCAGTACTTC
TRBD2 | - | TRBJ2-2 | TRBV24-1 | CATSDTGTSGTNTGELFF | TGTGCCACCAGTGACACTGGGACTAGCGGAACGAACACCGGGGAGCTGTTTTTT
- | - | TRBJ1-4 | TRBV7-9 | CASSLGGFNEKLFF | TGTGCCAGCAGCTTAGGCGGCTTTAATGAAAAACTGTTTTTT
TRBD2 | - | TRBJ2-1 | TRBV7-3 | CASQAGANNEQFF | TGTGCCAGCCAGGCGGGAGCCAACAATGAGCAGTTCTTC
TRBD2 | - | TRBJ2-7 | TRBV7-3 | CASSELAGATNEQYF | TGTGCCAGCAGCGAACTAGCGGGAGCCACCAACGAGCAGTACTTC
- | - | TRBJ2-3 | TRBV10-3 | CAISESSLSTDTQYF | TGTGCCATCAGTGAGTCATCTCTTAGCACAGATACGCAGTATTTT
- | - | TRBJ1-6 | TRBV12-3/TRBV12-4 | CASTGRANSPLHF | TGTGCCAGCACTGGGAGGGCGAATTCACCCCTCCACTTT
TRBD1 | - | TRBJ1-2 | TRBV3-1/TRBV3-2 | CASSQVQGAGYTF | TGTGCCAGCAGCCAAGTCCAGGGGGCTGGCTACACCTTC
TRBD1 | - | TRBJ1-4 | TRBV23-1 | CASSLRGRQGANEKLFF | TGCGCCAGCAGTCTAAGGGGGCGCCAAGGGGCTAATGAAAAACTGTTTTTT
- | - | TRBJ2-5 | TRBV28 | CASSLYQGGEGYVQETQYF | TGTGCCAGCAGTTTGTACCAAGGGGGGGAGGGATATGTACAAGAGACCCAGTACTTC
- | - | TRBJ2-5 | TRBV10-3 | CAISERQGTQETQYF | TGTGCCATCAGTGAGCGCCAGGGAACCCAAGAGACCCAGTACTTC
TRBD2 | once | TRBJ2-1 | TRBV5-1 | CASSSRTSEVSEQFF | TGCGCCAGCAGCTCCCGGACTAGCGAAGTCAGTGAGCAGTTCTTC
TRBD2 | - | TRBJ2-1 | TRBV9 | CASSSAASGRNEQFF | TGTGCCAGCAGCTCAGCGGCTAGCGGGAGGAATGAGCAGTTCTTC
TRBD1 | - | TRBJ2-7 | TRBV7-9 | CARHRGPSGSSYEQYF | TGTGCCAGGCACAGGGGGCCCAGCGGTTCCTCCTACGAGCAGTACTTC